This entry describes one T cell receptor beta chain. The antigen remains undetermined. Trimming removed 2 bases from V and 12 bases from J, with 11 bases in between. There are 12 residues in the CDR3. These data originate in a study of T-cell reconstitution after alpha-beta-depleted transplantation in children. Study-level findings and limits: Newly generated T cells supplied most T-cell counts and diversity one year post-transplant. Expanded graft clones numbering several hundred reportedly gave rise to alpha-beta T cells about two months after transplant.

Unique molecular identifiers were incorporated during preparation of the TCRbeta library. MiXCR, applied by TCRdb to the PCR reads, yields one record per CDR3 protein. In the table there are around 600,000 distinct CDR3 sequences, roughly 23% of which are singletons. The TCR was taken from a boy under two years old who had a stem cell transplant for acute myeloid leukemia, so the T cells may come from the graft donor. Sample: PBMCs, mostly from graft donor cells, taken 360 days after TCRalphabeta/CD19-depleted stem cell transplant. The V call is TRBV12-3 or TRBV12-4, the J call TRBJ2-1; possibly TRBD1 for D (7 bases). CDR3 coding DNA: TGTGCCAGCAGTTTATCAGGGGGAGGGCAGTTCTTC. Its protein product is CASSLSGGGQFF.